This T cell receptor beta chain is from a study of Tregs in tolerant kidney transplant recipients. Recipients received nonmyeloablative bone marrow transplants from related graft donors, with transient mixed chimerism. Sequencing used immunoSEQ multiplex PCR; TCRdb keeps in-frame clones, though not all of them. Of some 47,000 clones listed, over 85% are singletons. The sample in question was CD8+ T cells from blood (PBMCs), obtained 12 months after the transplant. The sequence was obtained from a human patient who received a combined kidney and bone marrow transplant. Some T cells may possibly be graft donor cells.

The CDR3 protein is CASSQGLAGLEETQYF. CDR3 DNA sequence: TGTGCCAGCAGTCAGGGACTAGCGGGGCTTGAAGAGACCCAGTACTTC. The rearrangement uses TRBV6-6 and TRBJ2-5; TRBD2 matches 13 bases. Trimming took 5 bases from V and 3 from J; bases not matched to a gene: 6. The CDR3 has 16 residues. The germline gives CDR1 MNHNY, CDR2 SVGAGI (reference sequence).